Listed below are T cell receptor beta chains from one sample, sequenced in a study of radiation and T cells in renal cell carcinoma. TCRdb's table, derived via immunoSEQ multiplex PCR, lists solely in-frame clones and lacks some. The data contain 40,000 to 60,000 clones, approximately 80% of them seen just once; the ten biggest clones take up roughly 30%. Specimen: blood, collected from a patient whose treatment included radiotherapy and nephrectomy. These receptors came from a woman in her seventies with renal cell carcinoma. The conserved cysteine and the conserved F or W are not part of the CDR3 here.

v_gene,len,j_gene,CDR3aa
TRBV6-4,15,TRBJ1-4,ASSDVIGCQGLEKLF
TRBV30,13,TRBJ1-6,AWSIMGTDGSPLH
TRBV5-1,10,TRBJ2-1,ASSLGWNEQF
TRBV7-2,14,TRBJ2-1,ASSLAPTSGRNEQF
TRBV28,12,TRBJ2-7,ASQKAGLTYEQY
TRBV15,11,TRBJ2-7,ATSSRGTYEQY
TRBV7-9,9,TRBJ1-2,ASGDLYGYT
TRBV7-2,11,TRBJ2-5,ASGGGRGETQY
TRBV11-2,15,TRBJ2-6,ASSLRRESYGANVLT
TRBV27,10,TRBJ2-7,ASTSTDYEQY
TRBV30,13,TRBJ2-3,AYSIAGVGGDTQY
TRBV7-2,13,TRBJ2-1,ASSLKQGVYNEQF
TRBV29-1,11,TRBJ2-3,SVDSSSTDTQY